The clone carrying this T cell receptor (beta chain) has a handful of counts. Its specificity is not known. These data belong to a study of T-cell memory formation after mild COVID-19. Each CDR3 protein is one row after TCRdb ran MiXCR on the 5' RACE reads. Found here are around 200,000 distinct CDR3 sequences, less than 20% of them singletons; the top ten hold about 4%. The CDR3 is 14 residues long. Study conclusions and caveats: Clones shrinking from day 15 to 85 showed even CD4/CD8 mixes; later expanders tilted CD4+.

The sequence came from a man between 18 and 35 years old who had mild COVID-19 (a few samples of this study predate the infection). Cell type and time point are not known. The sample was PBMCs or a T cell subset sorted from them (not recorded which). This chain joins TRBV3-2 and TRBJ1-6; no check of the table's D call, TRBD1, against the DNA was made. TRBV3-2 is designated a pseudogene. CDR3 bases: TGTGCCAGCAGCCCAGGGGAGAGGAATTCACCCCTCCACTTT. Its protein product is CASSPGERNSPLHF.